A selection of T cell receptor beta chains follows, all from one sample in a study of blood T cell repertoires in COVID-19. Using immunoSEQ multiplex PCR, the repertoire was profiled, and TCRdb retains in-frame clones only, with some absent. The sample contains roughly 100,000 clones, about 85% of which appear only once. Sequenced sample: peripheral blood. The receptors originated from a man aged 50 to 60 with acute or convalescent COVID-19. Both conserved end residues are part of each CDR3. The D gene is left open where the match is weak. Size values are once, few and many counts, or a class for expanded clones, and some rows have none.

j_gene | abundance | d_gene | v_gene | CDR3aa | CDR3nt
TRBJ2-2 | . | . | TRBV6-6 | CASSYRGTGELFF | TGTGCCAGCAGTTACAGGGGTACCGGGGAGCTGTTTTTT
TRBJ1-5 | . | . | TRBV18 | CASSTQDSNQPQHF | TGTGCCAGCTCGACACAGGACAGCAATCAGCCCCAGCATTTT
TRBJ1-4 | . | TRBD1 | TRBV18 | CASSRDSNEKLFF | TGTGCCAGCTCACGGGACAGTAATGAAAAACTGTTTTTT
TRBJ1-3 | . | . | TRBV6-5 | CASSYRWQASGNTIYF | TGTGCCAGCAGTTACAGGTGGCAGGCCTCTGGAAACACCATATATTTT
TRBJ2-7 | . | . | TRBV5-1 | CASSSTGRGPSYEQYF | TGCGCCAGCAGCTCCACGGGCAGGGGCCCTTCCTACGAGCAGTACTTC
TRBJ2-5 | . | . | TRBV6-5 | CASSSLGGGQETQYF | TGTGCCAGCAGTTCCCTAGGGGGGGGGCAAGAGACCCAGTACTTC
TRBJ2-5 | . | . | TRBV5-1 | CASSLGSDQETQYF | TGCGCCAGCAGCTTGGGATCAGACCAAGAGACCCAGTACTTC
TRBJ2-5 | . | . | TRBV28 | CASRGQEETQYF | TGTGCCAGCAGGGGGCAAGAAGAGACCCAGTACTTC
TRBJ1-2 | few | . | TRBV30 | CAWRAVGYTF | TGTGCCTGGAGGGCAGTCGGCTACACCTTC
TRBJ1-6 | . | . | TRBV6-5 | CASSYSSGHNSPLHF | TGTGCCAGCAGTTACTCGAGTGGGCATAATTCACCCCTCCACTTT
TRBJ2-1 | . | . | TRBV6-5 | CASTHTPYNEQFF | TGTGCCAGCACGCATACACCTTACAATGAGCAGTTCTTC
TRBJ1-1 | . | . | TRBV18 | CASSPGVWGGEAFF | TGTGCCAGCTCACCAGGTGTCTGGGGAGGTGAAGCTTTCTTT
TRBJ1-3 | . | TRBD1 | TRBV11-2 | CASSLAGTGTGNTIYF | TGTGCCAGCAGCTTAGCCGGGACAGGGACTGGAAACACCATATATTTT
TRBJ2-3 | once | TRBD2 | TRBV10-1 | CASSPLGLAGGLSTDTQYF | TGCGCCAGCAGCCCACTTGGACTAGCGGGGGGACTAAGCACAGATACGCAGTATTTT
TRBJ2-7 | few | TRBD1 | TRBV20-1 | CRPGQGGF | TGCAGGCCGGGACAGGGGGGCTTC
TRBJ1-2 | once | TRBD1 | TRBV5-1 | CASSWDRVGNGYTF | TGCGCCAGCAGCTGGGACAGGGTCGGGAATGGCTACACCTTC
TRBJ1-6 | . | . | TRBV19 | CASTPGRGRGSYNSPLHF | TGTGCCAGTACTCCAGGGAGGGGCCGGGGCTCCTATAATTCACCCCTCCACTTT
TRBJ1-3 | . | . | TRBV2 | CASSLNLSGNTIYF | TGTGCCAGCAGCCTAAACCTCTCTGGAAACACCATATATTTT
TRBJ2-7 | few | . | TRBV14 | CASSQDWRSSYEQYF | TGTGCCAGCAGCCAAGATTGGCGGAGCTCCTACGAGCAGTACTTC
TRBJ2-2 | . | TRBD1 | TRBV19 | CASSYPTGALNTGELFF | TGTGCCAGTAGTTATCCTACAGGGGCTCTTAACACCGGGGAGCTGTTTTTT
TRBJ2-1 | . | TRBD2 | TRBV7-9 | CASSSGTSGRGQFF | TGTGCCAGCAGCTCCGGGACTAGCGGGAGGGGGCAGTTCTTC
TRBJ2-6 | . | . | TRBV18 | CASSPAQALSGANVLTF | TGTGCCAGCTCACCAGCCCAAGCCCTCTCTGGGGCCAACGTCCTGACTTTC
TRBJ2-7 | . | TRBD2 | TRBV7-8 | CASSLARLAGGEQYF | TGTGCCAGCAGCTTAGCGCGGTTAGCGGGAGGCGAGCAGTACTTC
TRBJ2-7 | . | . | TRBV5-1 | CASSLLGPDEQYF | TGCGCCAGCAGCTTGCTGGGGCCCGACGAGCAGTACTTC
TRBJ2-2 | . | . | TRBV19 | CASRGGNTGELFF | TGTGCCAGCCGTGGCGGGAACACCGGGGAGCTGTTTTTT
TRBJ2-5 | . | TRBD1 | TRBV11-2 | CASTQGQGLRETQYF | TGTGCCAGCACCCAGGGACAGGGGTTGAGAGAGACCCAGTACTTC
TRBJ2-1 | . | TRBD1 | TRBV7-9 | CASSPGQGGWHEQFF | TGTGCCAGCAGCCCGGGACAGGGGGGTTGGCATGAGCAGTTCTTC
TRBJ1-2 | . | . | TRBV5-4 | CASSLGVYVGNYGYTF | TGTGCCAGCAGCTTGGGGGTTTATGTGGGCAACTATGGCTACACCTTC
TRBJ2-5 | . | . | TRBV5-5 | CASSLSSQETQYF | TGTGCCAGCAGCTTGTCCAGCCAAGAGACCCAGTACTTC
TRBJ2-7 | . | TRBD1 | TRBV7-2 | CASSYPGGTYEQYF | TGTGCCAGCAGCTACCCAGGGGGCACCTACGAGCAGTACTTC
TRBJ1-2 | . | . | TRBV10-2 | CATGVMVRANYGYTF | TGCGCCACAGGGGTAATGGTCAGGGCGAACTATGGCTACACCTTC
TRBJ1-1 | . | . | TRBV5-1 | CASSSQENTEAFF | TGCGCCAGCAGCAGCCAGGAGAACACTGAAGCTTTCTTT
TRBJ2-2 | . | . | TRBV5-5 | CASSLGGQPRVTGELFF | TGTGCCAGCAGCTTGGGCGGGCAGCCAAGGGTCACCGGGGAGCTGTTTTTT
TRBJ1-2 | . | TRBD1 | TRBV28 | CAGSGTGYGYTF | TGTGCCGGATCCGGGACAGGCTATGGCTACACCTTC
TRBJ2-1 | . | . | TRBV2 | CASSEGGNEQFF | TGTGCCAGCAGTGAAGGAGGGAATGAGCAGTTCTTC
TRBJ1-5 | . | . | TRBV7-9 | CASSLDGYYQPQHF | TGTGCCAGCAGCTTAGACGGGTACTATCAGCCCCAGCATTTT
TRBJ1-6 | . | TRBD1 | TRBV18 | CASSPGQGGNNSPLHF | TGTGCCAGCTCACCCGGACAGGGGGGAAATAATTCACCCCTCCACTTT
TRBJ1-5 | . | . | TRBV29-1 | CSVGGSGSQPQHF | TGCAGCGTTGGAGGGTCTGGTAGTCAGCCCCAGCATTTT
TRBJ2-7 | . | TRBD1 | TRBV7-6 | CASSFHRDRGGYEQYF | TGTGCCAGCAGCTTTCACCGGGACAGGGGAGGCTACGAGCAGTACTTC
TRBJ2-7 | . | . | TRBV4-1 | CASSQTTAYEQYF | TGCGCCAGCAGCCAAACAACCGCCTACGAGCAGTACTTC